Included here is one T cell receptor (beta chain) sequence, with context. This entry comes from a study of T cell changes during pregnancy in multiple sclerosis. Measured with immunoSEQ multiplex PCR; TCRdb has only the in-frame clones, and not every one. The data hold roughly 70,000 clones, with roughly nine tenths observed a single time. Trimming took off 2 bases at V and 7 bases at J, with 9 bases between the two ends. This CDR3 is built from 13 residues. Germline V gene sequence: CDR1 GTSNPN, CDR2 SVGIG (reference sequence). Specimen: peripheral blood, collected in the third trimester of pregnancy. The chain joins TRBV30 to TRBJ1-6; D remains ambiguous. The clonotype comes from a female donor with multiple sclerosis, enrolled in a pregnancy study. Written as DNA, the CDR3 is TGTGCCTGGAGTAGCGGTCAGAATTCACCCCTCCACTTT. As protein: CAWSSGQNSPLHF.